This T cell receptor (beta chain) was identified in a study of blood T cell repertoires in COVID-19. This CDR3 is 14 amino acids long. The V and J ends lost 7 bases and 2 bases respectively, with 15 bases between them. Per germline, CDR1 SGDLS and CDR2 YYNGEE. The protocol was immunoSEQ multiplex PCR, while the TCRdb copy is restricted to in-frame clones and leaves out a portion. Here the sample spans 100,000 to 120,000 clones, 75% to 85% being singletons. The TCR sequence derives from a woman in her seventies with acute or convalescent COVID-19. Source material: peripheral blood. The chain couples TRBV9 to TRBJ1-2; possibly TRBD1 for D (5 bases). The CDR3 spells CASQGGNVNYGYTF. For the CDR3, the DNA is TGTGCCAGCCAGGGAGGAAACGTGAACTATGGCTACACCTTC.